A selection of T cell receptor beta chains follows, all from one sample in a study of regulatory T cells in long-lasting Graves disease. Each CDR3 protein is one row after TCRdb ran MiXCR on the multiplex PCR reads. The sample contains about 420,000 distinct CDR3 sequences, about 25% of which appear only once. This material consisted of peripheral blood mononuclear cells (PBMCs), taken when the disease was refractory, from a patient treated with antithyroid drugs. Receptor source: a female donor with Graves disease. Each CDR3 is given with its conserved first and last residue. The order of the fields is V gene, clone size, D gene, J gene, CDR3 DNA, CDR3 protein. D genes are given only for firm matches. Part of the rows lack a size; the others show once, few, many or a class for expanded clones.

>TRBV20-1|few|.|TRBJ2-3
TGCAGTGCTAGAGTAGAAGTCCCAGATACGCAGTATTTT
CSARVEVPDTQYF
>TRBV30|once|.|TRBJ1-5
TGTGCCTGGAGTGTAAAGGGGGATCAGCCCCAGCATTTT
CAWSVKGDQPQHF
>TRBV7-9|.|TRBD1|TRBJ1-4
TGTGCCAGCAGCTCGGACAGGGGGCTACGAGAAAAACTGTTTTTT
CASSSDRGLREKLFF
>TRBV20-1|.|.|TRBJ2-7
TGCAGTGCTAGAGATAGGGGACCACACTACGAGCAGTACTTC
CSARDRGPHYEQYF
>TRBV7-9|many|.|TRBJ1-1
TGTGCCAGCAGCTTAGTTGAGACATTGAACACTGAAGCTTTCTTT
CASSLVETLNTEAFF
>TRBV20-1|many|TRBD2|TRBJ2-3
TGCAGTGCTAGAGATCAAAGCGGGAGATTGGATACGCAGTATTTT
CSARDQSGRLDTQYF
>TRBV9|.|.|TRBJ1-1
TGTGCCAGCAGCGTAGTTGTGACACCGAACACTGAAGCTTTCTTT
CASSVVVTPNTEAFF
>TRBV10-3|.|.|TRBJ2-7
TGTGCCATCAGTGAGTTGTCCGGGACACACCACTACGAGCAGTACTTC
CAISELSGTHHYEQYF
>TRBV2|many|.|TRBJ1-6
TGTGCCAGCAGCGTCGGAGCTGGGCAGAGGGAAAATTCACCCCTCCACTTT
CASSVGAGQRENSPLHF
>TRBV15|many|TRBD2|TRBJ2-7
TGTGCCACCAGCAGAGATCATCTAGCGGGAGGGCCGCGGGAGCAGTACTTC
CATSRDHLAGGPREQYF
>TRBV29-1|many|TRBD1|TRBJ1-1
TGCAGCGCAGGACAGGGTGAAGCTTTCTTT
CSAGQGEAFF
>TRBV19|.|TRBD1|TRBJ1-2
TGTGCCAGTGGCCCGGGACAGGGGCCGCCTATACCTAACTATGGCTACACCTTC
CASGPGQGPPIPNYGYTF
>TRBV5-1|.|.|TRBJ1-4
TGCGCCAGCAGCGCGGGCTTGGGCACAGGTCCTAATGAAAAACTGTTTTTT
CASSAGLGTGPNEKLFF
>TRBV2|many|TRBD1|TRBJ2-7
TGTGCCAGCAGTGAAGGCTTAGGGACAGGGCTCTCCGAGCAGTACTTC
CASSEGLGTGLSEQYF
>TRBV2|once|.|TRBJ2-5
TGTGCCAGCAGTGAAGGGACAGAGACCCAGTACTTC
CASSEGTETQYF
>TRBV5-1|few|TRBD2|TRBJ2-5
TGCGCCAGCAGCTGGTCTAGCGGAATGCAAGAGACCCAGTACTTC
CASSWSSGMQETQYF
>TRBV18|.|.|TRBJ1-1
TGTGCCAGCCCACCGACCCATTGGGGAATAAAGGTCACTGAAGCTTTCTTT
CASPPTHWGIKVTEAFF
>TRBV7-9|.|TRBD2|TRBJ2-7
TGTGCCAGCAGTTACTCGGGAGGGCCACCCTACGAGCAGTACTTC
CASSYSGGPPYEQYF
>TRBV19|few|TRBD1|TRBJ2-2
TGTGCCAGTAGAAGGTCCACAGGGGGCGAGTCCGGGGAGCTGTTTTTT
CASRRSTGGESGELFF
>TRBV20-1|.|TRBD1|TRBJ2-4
TGCAGTGCTAGAGAAGGGACAGGCCTAGCCAAAAACATTCAGTACTTC
CSAREGTGLAKNIQYF
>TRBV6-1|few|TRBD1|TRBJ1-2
TGTGCCAGCAGTCCCGGGACAGGGTTCTATGGCTACACCTTC
CASSPGTGFYGYTF
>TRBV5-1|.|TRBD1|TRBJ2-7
TGCGCCAGCAGCGGACAGGGTTTGTCTATCGAGCAGTACTTC
CASSGQGLSIEQYF